These T cell receptor beta chains were read from a single sample in a study of cytomegalovirus exposure and HLA in healthy donors. Sequencing was performed with immunoSEQ multiplex PCR; in TCRdb, only in-frame clones are kept and a portion is missing. This sample has about 280,000 clones; 65% to 90% occur once, and the top ten carry 0.95% to 1.1%. Sequencing was done on a sample of PBMCs. The receptors here all came from a woman between 18 and 29 years old in good health and CMV-seronegative. Both conserved end residues are trimmed from each CDR3. Fields, in order: V gene, D gene, CDR3 protein. The D gene is left open where the match is weak.

V: TRBV7-2; D: -; CDR3: ASSLALIASPLH
V: TRBV2; D: -; CDR3: ASSELGLTNEQF
V: TRBV4-1; D: -; CDR3: ASSQDPPGSYTEAF
V: TRBV19; D: TRBD1; CDR3: ASSSRGWVEQF
V: TRBV5-1; D: -; CDR3: ASRSGDRNTGELF
V: TRBV18; D: -; CDR3: ASSPGAVNEKLF
V: TRBV29-1; D: TRBD1; CDR3: SVVGGQGATEAF
V: TRBV9; D: TRBD1; CDR3: ASSARGQGYIGELF
V: TRBV6-1; D: -; CDR3: ASTVDSYEQY
V: TRBV7-8; D: TRBD1; CDR3: ASSPGTGGGYGYT
V: TRBV9; D: TRBD1; CDR3: ASSVLTGPLYGYT
V: TRBV7-2; D: -; CDR3: ASSLQGMGQPQH
V: TRBV2; D: -; CDR3: ASSLQGQTYEQY
V: TRBV29-1; D: TRBD1; CDR3: SVAGQGSNEKLF
V: TRBV11-3; D: TRBD2; CDR3: ASSLRLAGGPYNEQF
V: TRBV29-1; D: TRBD1; CDR3: SVELQGDTEAF
V: TRBV5-1; D: TRBD2; CDR3: ASSFGTSGRIYEQY
V: TRBV11-2; D: -; CDR3: ASSLAGATYEQY
V: TRBV6-5; D: TRBD2; CDR3: ASSQIAGYVEQY
V: TRBV5-6; D: TRBD2; CDR3: ASSLGLAEGETQY
V: TRBV18; D: -; CDR3: ASSPPFTRAEYEQY
V: TRBV6-5; D: -; CDR3: ASSFSSLNEKLF
V: TRBV6-1; D: -; CDR3: ASSEAGQTYEQY
V: TRBV7-6; D: TRBD2; CDR3: ASSFRTSEYNEQF
V: TRBV11-3; D: TRBD1; CDR3: ASSFWQGGTDTQY
V: TRBV5-6; D: TRBD1; CDR3: ASSLHTGQGYYGYT
V: TRBV18; D: TRBD1; CDR3: ASSPQSTGGSGANVLT
V: TRBV11-2; D: TRBD2; CDR3: ASSLTSGRYEQY
V: TRBV5-4; D: -; CDR3: ASSPEDPPP